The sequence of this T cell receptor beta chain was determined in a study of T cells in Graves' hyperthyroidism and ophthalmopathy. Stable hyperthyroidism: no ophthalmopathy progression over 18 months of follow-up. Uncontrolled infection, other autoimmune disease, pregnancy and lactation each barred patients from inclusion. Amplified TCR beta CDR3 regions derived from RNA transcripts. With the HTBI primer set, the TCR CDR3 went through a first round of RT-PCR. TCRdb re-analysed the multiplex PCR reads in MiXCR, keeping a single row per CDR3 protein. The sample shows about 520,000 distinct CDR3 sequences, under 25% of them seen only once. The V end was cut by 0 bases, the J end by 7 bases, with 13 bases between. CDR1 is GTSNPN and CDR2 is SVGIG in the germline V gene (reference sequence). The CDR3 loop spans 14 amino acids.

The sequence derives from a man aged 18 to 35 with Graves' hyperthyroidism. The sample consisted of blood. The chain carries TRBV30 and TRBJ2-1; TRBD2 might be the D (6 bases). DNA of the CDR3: TGTGCCTGGAGTGTACTGGGAGGTTTTAATGAGCAGTTCTTC. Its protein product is CAWSVLGGFNEQFF. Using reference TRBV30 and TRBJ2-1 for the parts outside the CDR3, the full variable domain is SQTIHQWPATLVQPVGSPLSLECTVEGTSNPNLYWYRQAAGRGLQLLFYSVGIGQISSEVPQNLSASRPQDRQFILSSKKLLLSDSGFYLCAWSVLGGFNEQFFGPGTRLTVL.